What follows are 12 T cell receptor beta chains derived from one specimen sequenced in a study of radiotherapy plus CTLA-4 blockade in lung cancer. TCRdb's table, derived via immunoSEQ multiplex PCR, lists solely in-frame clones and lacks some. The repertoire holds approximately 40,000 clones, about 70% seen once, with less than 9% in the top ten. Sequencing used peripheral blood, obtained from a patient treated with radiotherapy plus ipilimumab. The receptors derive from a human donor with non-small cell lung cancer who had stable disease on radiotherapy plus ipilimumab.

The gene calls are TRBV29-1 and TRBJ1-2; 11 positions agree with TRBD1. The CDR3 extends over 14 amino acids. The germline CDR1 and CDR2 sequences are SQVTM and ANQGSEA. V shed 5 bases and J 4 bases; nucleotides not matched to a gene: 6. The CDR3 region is CSVTGQGAAYGYTF. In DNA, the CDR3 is TGCAGCGTTACAGGACAGGGGGCCGCCTATGGCTACACCTTC.

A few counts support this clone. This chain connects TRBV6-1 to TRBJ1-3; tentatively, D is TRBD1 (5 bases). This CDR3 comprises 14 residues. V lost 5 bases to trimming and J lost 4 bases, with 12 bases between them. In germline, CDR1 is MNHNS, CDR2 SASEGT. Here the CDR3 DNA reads TGTGCCAGCAGTTCTCGGGACGGCGGAAACACCATATATTTT. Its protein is CASSSRDGGNTIYF.

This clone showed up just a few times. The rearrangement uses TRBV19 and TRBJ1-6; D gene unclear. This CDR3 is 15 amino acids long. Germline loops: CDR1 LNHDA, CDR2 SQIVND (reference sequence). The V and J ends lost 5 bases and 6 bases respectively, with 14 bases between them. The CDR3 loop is CASSGGGSSNSPLHF. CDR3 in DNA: TGTGCCAGTAGTGGTGGAGGCAGCTCTAATTCACCCCTCCACTTT.

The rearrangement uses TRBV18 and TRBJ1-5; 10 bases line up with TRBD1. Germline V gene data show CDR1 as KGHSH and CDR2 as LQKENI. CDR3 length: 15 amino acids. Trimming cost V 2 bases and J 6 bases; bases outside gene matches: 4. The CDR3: CASSPGTGESQPQHF. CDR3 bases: TGTGCCAGCTCACCAGGGACAGGGGAAAGTCAGCCCCAGCATTTT.

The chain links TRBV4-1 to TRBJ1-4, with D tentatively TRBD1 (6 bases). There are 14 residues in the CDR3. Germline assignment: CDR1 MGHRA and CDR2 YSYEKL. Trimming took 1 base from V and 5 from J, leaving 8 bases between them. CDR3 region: CASSQADRNEKLFF. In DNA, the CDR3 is TGCGCCAGCAGCCAAGCCGACAGGAATGAAAAACTGTTTTTT.

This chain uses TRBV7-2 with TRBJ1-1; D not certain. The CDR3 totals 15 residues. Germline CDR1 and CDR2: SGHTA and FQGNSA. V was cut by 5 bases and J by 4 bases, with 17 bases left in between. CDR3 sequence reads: CASSPGSGRATEAFF. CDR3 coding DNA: TGTGCCAGCAGCCCCGGGAGCGGGAGGGCCACTGAAGCTTTCTTT.

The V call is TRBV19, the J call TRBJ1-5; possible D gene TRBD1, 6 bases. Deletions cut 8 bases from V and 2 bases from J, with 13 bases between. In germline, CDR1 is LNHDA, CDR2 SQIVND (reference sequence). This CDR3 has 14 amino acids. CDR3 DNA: TGTGCCAGTGGGGGGCAGGGTGGCAATCAGCCCCAGCATTTT. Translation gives CASGGQGGNQPQHF.

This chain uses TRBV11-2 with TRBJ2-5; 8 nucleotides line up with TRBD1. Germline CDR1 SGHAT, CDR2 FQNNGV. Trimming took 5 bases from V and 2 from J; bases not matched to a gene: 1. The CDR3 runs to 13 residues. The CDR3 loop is CASSHRGQETQYF. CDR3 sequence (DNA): TGTGCCAGCAGCCACAGGGGGCAAGAGACCCAGTACTTC.

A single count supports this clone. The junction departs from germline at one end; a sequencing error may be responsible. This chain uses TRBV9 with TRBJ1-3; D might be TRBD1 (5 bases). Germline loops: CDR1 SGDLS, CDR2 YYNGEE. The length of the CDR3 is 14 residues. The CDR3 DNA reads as TGTGCCAGCAGCGTAGAGGGGACTGGACACACCATATATTTT. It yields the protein CASSVEGTGHTIYF.

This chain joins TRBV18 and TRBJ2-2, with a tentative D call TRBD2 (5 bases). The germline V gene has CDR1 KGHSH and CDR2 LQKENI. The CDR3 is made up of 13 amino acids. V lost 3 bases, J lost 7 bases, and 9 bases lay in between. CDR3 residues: CASSPAGDGELFF. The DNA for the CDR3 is TGTGCCAGCTCACCTGCCGGGGACGGGGAGCTGTTTTTT.

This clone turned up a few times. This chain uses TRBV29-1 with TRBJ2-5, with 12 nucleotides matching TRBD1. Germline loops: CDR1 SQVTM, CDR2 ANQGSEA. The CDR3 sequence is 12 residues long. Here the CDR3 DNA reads TGCCGCGGGGGACAGGGGGCGGGGACCCAGTACTTC. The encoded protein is CRGGQGAGTQYF.

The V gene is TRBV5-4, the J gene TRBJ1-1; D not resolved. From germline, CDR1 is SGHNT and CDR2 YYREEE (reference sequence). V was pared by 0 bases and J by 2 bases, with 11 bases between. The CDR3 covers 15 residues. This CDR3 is CASSLGRRANTEAFF. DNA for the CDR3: TGTGCCAGCAGCTTGGGGAGGAGGGCTAACACTGAAGCTTTCTTT.